Listed here are 30 T cell receptor beta chains from one sample, sequenced in a study of blood T cells in healthy people across ages. Sample-barcoded 5' priming and a J-beta primer mix drove a second PCR of about 6 to 12 cycles. TCRdb re-analysed the 5' RACE reads in MiXCR, keeping a single row per CDR3 protein. Of 380,000 or so distinct CDR3 sequences listed, approximately 52% are singletons. The sequenced material came from blood. These receptors were collected from a man aged 60 to 69 in good health.

This clonotype was seen at least ten times. This chain joins TRBV27 and TRBJ2-5; the D is unclear. From germline, CDR1 is MNHEY and CDR2 SMNVEV (reference sequence). V lost 5 bases to trimming and J lost 2 bases, with 18 bases between them. The CDR3 length is 16 residues. DNA of the CDR3: TGTGCCAGCAGTAGATACACGTCGCGGTCACAAGAGACCCAGTACTTC. This codes for CASSRYTSRSQETQYF.

This clonotype was seen only a few times. V gene TRBV9 combines with J gene TRBJ2-2, with a possible D match to TRBD2 (5 bases). This CDR3 has 13 amino acids. Trimming took 3 bases from V and 4 from J, leaving 7 bases between them. Germline CDR1 SGDLS, CDR2 YYNGEE. As DNA, the CDR3 is TGTGCCAGCAGCGGGGCGGGCACCGGGGAGCTGTTTTTT. Translation gives CASSGAGTGELFF. Filled out from reference TRBV9 and TRBJ2-2, the complete variable domain reads DSGVTQTPKHLITATGQRVTLRCSPRSGDLSVYWYQQSLDQGLQFLIQYYNGEERAKGNILERFSAQQFPDLHSELNLSSLELGDSALYFCASSGAGTGELFFGEGSRLTVL.

The genes are TRBV4-3 and TRBJ2-2; D might be TRBD1 or TRBD2, each matching 5 bases. Looked up from germline, CDR1 is LGHNA and CDR2 is YSLEER. The ends were cut back, 0 bases at V and 8 bases at J, with 13 bases in the middle. The CDR3 runs 15 residues. The CDR3 region has the DNA TGCGCCAGCAGCCAAGAAGCTCGGGGCCGTGGGGAGCTGTTTTTT. Translated: CASSQEARGRGELFF.

The genes are TRBV12-3 or TRBV12-4 and TRBJ2-7; D is possibly TRBD1 (6 bases). The CDR3 has 14 residues. Trimming left V 8 bases short and J 2 bases short, with 16 bases between. The CDR3 bases are TGTGCCAGCCAATATGGGGGCGGCCCCTACGAGCAGTACTTC. It translates to CASQYGGGPYEQYF.

This sequence joins TRBV29-1 and TRBJ2-7, with TRBD1 identical over 8 bases. The junction had 14 bases not matched to a gene; V was cut back by 4 bases and J by 9 bases. This CDR3 is 14 amino acids long. Germline V gene sequence: CDR1 SQVTM, CDR2 ANQGSEA. The CDR3 DNA reads TGCAGCGTTGGGCTCGGTGGTTCCGGGACAGGGCAGTACTTC. Amino acid sequence: CSVGLGGSGTGQYF.

The CDR3: CASSDLTGGRWAQYF. CDR3 bases: TGTGCCAGCAGCGACTTGACAGGGGGCCGTTGGGCCCAGTACTTC. The V gene is TRBV7-8, the J gene TRBJ2-5; 10 bases fit TRBD1. Germline lookup yields CDR1 SGHVS and CDR2 FQNEAQ. V was clipped by 5 bases and J by 9 bases; unmatched bases: 12. The CDR3 is 15 amino acids.

This clonotype was seen repeatedly, ten times or more. The chain carries TRBV4-1 and TRBJ2-7; TRBD2 is a possible D gene (6 bases). V shed 4 bases and J shed 3 bases, with 16 bases lying between them. The CDR3 sequence is 15 residues long. Germline V gene lookup returns CDR1 MGHRA and CDR2 YSYEKL. The chain's CDR3 is CASSLAETSIYEQYF. Here the CDR3 DNA reads TGCGCCAGCAGCCTAGCTGAGACTAGTATCTACGAGCAGTACTTC.

This clonotype is a singleton in its sample. The rearrangement links TRBV29-1 to TRBJ1-1; TRBD1 is a possible D gene (5 bases). There are 12 residues in the CDR3. The germline CDR1 and CDR2 sequences are SQVTM and ANQGSEA. The V end was cut by 2 bases, the J end by 11 bases, with 15 bases between. The CDR3 region is CSVERFRERAFF. CDR3 nucleotide sequence: TGCAGCGTTGAAAGGTTCAGGGAACGCGCTTTCTTT.

The rearrangement links TRBV3-1 to TRBJ2-4, with D uncertain. V was shortened by 0 bases and J by 3 bases, with 12 bases between the two germline ends. This CDR3 contains 16 residues. CDR1 is LGHDT, CDR2 YNNKEL, per germline (reference sequence). The CDR3 DNA reads TGTGCCAGCAGCCAAGACCGAACAGATGGCAAAAACATTCAGTACTTC. Translated, it gives CASSQDRTDGKNIQYF.

The chain couples TRBV7-2 to TRBJ2-7; TRBD2 agrees at 7 bases. V trimming: 2 bases; J trimming: 5 bases; junction bases outside the gene matches: 6. This CDR3 spans 14 amino acids. The germline gives CDR1 SGHTA, CDR2 FQGNSA. CDR3 sequence (DNA): TGTGCCAGCAGCTTACCCGGGACTAAGAACGAGCAGTACTTC. It codes for CASSLPGTKNEQYF. The complete variable domain, with remaining parts taken from reference TRBV7-2 and TRBJ2-7, reads GAGVSQSPSNKVTEKGKDVELRCDPISGHTALYWYRQSLGQGLEFLIYFQGNSAPDKSGLPSDRFSAERTGGSVSTLTIQRTQQEDSAVYLCASSLPGTKNEQYFGPGTRLTVT.

Only a few counts were recorded for this clonotype. The chain employs TRBV7-2 and TRBJ2-5; 9 bases fit TRBD2. V was clipped by 1 base and J by 5 bases; unmatched bases: 5. The CDR3 length is 15 residues. CDR1 and CDR2 (germline): SGHTA, FQGNSA. Here the CDR3 DNA reads TGTGCCAGCAGCTTAGATGGCGGGGGGGATGAGACCCAGTACTTC. Translation: CASSLDGGGDETQYF.

V and J are TRBV7-9 and TRBJ2-1; a weak D match, TRBD2 (6 bases). Trimming pared 3 bases from V and 6 bases from J, leaving 15 bases between. From germline, CDR1 is SEHNR and CDR2 FQNEAQ (reference sequence). The CDR3 covers 15 residues. Written as DNA, the CDR3 is TGTGCCAGCAGCTTGACTAGAAGGGGCAGCAATGAGCAGTTCTTC. Translation: CASSLTRRGSNEQFF. The variable domain in full, completed from reference TRBV7-9 and TRBJ2-1, reads DTGVSQNPRHKITKRGQNVTFRCDPISEHNRLYWYRQTLGQGPEFLTYFQNEAQLEKSRLLSDRFSAERPKGSFSTLEIQRTEQGDSAMYLCASSLTRRGSNEQFFGPGTRLTVL.

This clonotype has more than one count but fewer than ten. The rearrangement uses TRBV11-3 and TRBJ2-7; TRBD1 might be the D (6 bases). The CDR3 contains 14 residues. V was trimmed by 3 bases and J by 5 bases, leaving 14 bases between them. Germline-derived CDR1 and CDR2 are SGHNT and YENEEA. CDR3 residues: CASSLGRGNHEQYF. CDR3 sequence (DNA): TGTGCCAGCAGCTTGGGCAGGGGTAACCACGAGCAGTACTTC.

This chain connects TRBV12-3 or TRBV12-4 to TRBJ1-5; D is perhaps TRBD1 (6 bases). This CDR3 contains 14 residues. Trimming removed 2 bases from V and 11 bases from J, with 16 bases in between. As DNA, the CDR3 is TGTGCCAGCAGTTTAAGTCAGGGGTTCTCGGCCCAGCATTTT. It is translated as CASSLSQGFSAQHF.

The chain has TRBV7-2 and TRBJ2-3; D possibly corresponds to TRBD2 (7 bases). The germline gives CDR1 SGHTA, CDR2 FQGNSA. This CDR3 spans 15 amino acids. With 3 bases removed from V and 4 bases from J, the gap between germline ends came to 14 bases. CDR3 coding DNA: TGTGCCAGCAGCTTTGGGGGGGCCGGTCCAGATACGCAGTATTTT. Its translation: CASSFGGAGPDTQYF.

The chain employs TRBV6-2 or TRBV6-3 and TRBJ2-1; 10 positions agree with TRBD2. V shed 5 bases and J 0 bases; nucleotides not matched to a gene: 4. In germline, CDR1 is MNHEY, CDR2 SVGEGT. The CDR3 consists of 16 residues. The CDR3 bases are TGTGCCAGCAGTCCATCTAGCGGGGGCTCCTACAATGAGCAGTTCTTC. This gives the protein CASSPSSGGSYNEQFF.

In this sample, this clonotype turned up many times. The CDR3 loop is CATSAPGDNEQFF. CDR3 bases: TGTGCCACCAGTGCCCCCGGGGACAATGAGCAGTTCTTC. This chain uses TRBV24-1 with TRBJ2-1, with D perhaps TRBD2 (5 bases). This CDR3 is 13 amino acids long. Germline V CDR1 and CDR2: KGHDR, SFDVKD. V shed 5 bases and J shed 5 bases, with 9 bases lying between them.

The chain links TRBV20-1 to TRBJ2-7; D is unresolved. V was trimmed by 3 bases and J by 6 bases, leaving 12 bases between them. There are 12 residues in the CDR3. The V gene's germline CDR1 is DFQATT and CDR2 SNEGSKA (reference sequence). The CDR3 bases are TGCAGTGCTAGTGCCGGTTATGTCGAGCAGTACTTC. Amino acids: CSASAGYVEQYF.

This clonotype was detected only a few times. The chain has TRBV29-1 and TRBJ2-1, with no clear D. CDR1 and CDR2 (germline): SQVTM, ANQGSEA. The V gene lost 5 bases and the J gene lost 8 bases, with 16 bases spanning the gap. There are 13 residues in the CDR3. CDR3 DNA sequence: TGCAGCGTTCCCCTCTCGAGTAGATATGAGCAGTTCTTC. Translated, it gives CSVPLSSRYEQFF.

This chain uses TRBV12-3 or TRBV12-4 with TRBJ1-6, with D possibly being TRBD1 (5 bases). V was cut by 8 bases and J by 5 bases, with 19 bases left in between. This CDR3 comprises 16 residues. This CDR3 reads CASSPLGAANNSPLHF. CDR3 in DNA: TGTGCCAGCTCCCCGCTAGGGGCAGCTAATAATTCACCCCTCCACTTT.

As for this clonotype: A junction end diverges from the germline sequence, so it may reflect a read error. The rearrangement uses TRBV6-2 or TRBV6-3 and TRBJ2-5, with D possibly matching TRBD2 (6 bases). The CDR3 sequence is 13 residues long. Germline V gene sequence: CDR1 MNHEY, CDR2 SVGEGT. The CDR3 loop is CASSRGIEETRYF. The CDR3 DNA sequence: TGTGCCAGCAGCCGGGGGATAGAAGAGACCCGGTACTTC.

This clonotype was detected many times. This chain joins TRBV7-9 and TRBJ2-3; a possible D gene is TRBD2 (6 bases). This CDR3 region has 14 residues. V shed 5 bases and J shed 0 bases, with 9 bases lying between them. Germline V lookup: CDR1 SEHNR, CDR2 FQNEAQ (reference sequence). CDR3: CASSPEGSTDTQYF. The CDR3 DNA reads as TGTGCCAGCAGCCCGGAGGGAAGCACAGATACGCAGTATTTT.

This clonotype appeared a few times. The chain couples TRBV20-1 to TRBJ2-4; 7 bases match TRBD1. V shed 0 bases, J shed 3 bases, and the junction held 5 bases outside the gene matches. Germline CDR1 is DFQATT and CDR2 is SNEGSKA (reference sequence). The CDR3 consists of 15 residues. CDR3 in DNA: TGCAGTGCTAGAGAAGGGGGCTGGGGCAAAAACATTCAGTACTTC. Translation gives CSAREGGWGKNIQYF.

This clonotype was observed once. This chain joins TRBV18 and TRBJ2-3, with D possibly called TRBD1 or TRBD2 (5 bases each). Germline CDR1 KGHSH, CDR2 LQKENI. The CDR3 is made up of 15 amino acids. Trimming shortened V by 3 bases and J by 5 bases, and 15 bases separated the two germline ends. DNA of the CDR3: TGTGCCAGCTCACCCGGGACCCAACGGCTAGATACGCAGTATTTT. It yields the protein CASSPGTQRLDTQYF. The full variable domain, in which reference TRBV18 and TRBJ2-3 provide the parts outside the CDR3, is NAGVMQNPRHLVRRRGQEARLRCSPMKGHSHVYWYRQLPEEGLKFMVYLQKENIIDESGMPKERFSAEFPKEGPSILRIQQVVRGDSAAYFCASSPGTQRLDTQYFGPGTRLTVL.

The sample holds a few counts of this clonotype. The V gene is TRBV24-1, the J gene TRBJ2-5; the match to TRBD2 covers 10 bases. Germline V gene data show CDR1 as KGHDR and CDR2 as SFDVKD. Trimming removed 3 bases from V and 2 bases from J; junction bases left unmatched: 8. This CDR3 is built from 17 residues. The chain's CDR3 is CATSDPTQRGGQETQYF. CDR3 bases: TGTGCCACCAGTGATCCCACCCAGCGGGGGGGGCAAGAGACCCAGTACTTC.

In regard to this clonotype: Germline is not matched at one junction end, which may reflect a read error. The chain carries TRBV20-1 and TRBJ2-1; 8 bases are a match to TRBD2. CDR1 and CDR2 (germline): DFQATT, SNEGSKA (reference sequence). This CDR3 is built from 13 residues. The CDR3 is CSARSGSYNGQFF. For the CDR3, the DNA is TGCAGTGCTAGAAGCGGGAGTTACAATGGGCAGTTCTTC.

This chain connects TRBV20-1 to TRBJ2-4; 8 bases align to TRBD2. CDR3 size: 14 residues. Germline V gene data show CDR1 as DFQATT and CDR2 as SNEGSKA (reference sequence). Trimming removed 1 base from V and 5 bases from J; junction bases left unmatched: 4. Here the CDR3 DNA reads TGCAGTGCTAGAGTCGGGGGGGACCAAAACATTCAGTACTTC. Encoded protein: CSARVGGDQNIQYF.

The chain employs TRBV27 and TRBJ1-2; unclear D gene. With 6 bases removed from V and 7 bases from J, the gap between germline ends came to 6 bases. Per germline, CDR1 MNHEY and CDR2 SMNVEV (reference sequence). The CDR3 sequence is 10 residues long. The CDR3 sequence: CASRPSGYTF. The CDR3 nucleotides read TGTGCCAGCAGGCCAAGTGGCTACACCTTC.

This clonotype was observed at least ten times. This chain joins TRBV5-4 and TRBJ2-1; no definite D call. V shed 4 bases and J shed 5 bases, with 10 bases lying between them. The V gene's germline CDR1 is SGHNT and CDR2 YYREEE (reference sequence). The length of the CDR3 is 13 residues. The CDR3 sequence: CASSTGLDNEQFF. The CDR3 DNA reads TGTGCCAGCAGCACGGGCCTGGACAATGAGCAGTTCTTC.

The chain employs TRBV7-3 and TRBJ2-1; unclear D gene. The V and J ends lost 2 bases and 3 bases respectively, with 20 bases between them. CDR1 is SGHTA and CDR2 is FQGTGA in the germline V gene. The CDR3 is 18 residues long. Here the CDR3 reads CASSLSSGIPLHYNEQFF. In DNA form, the CDR3 reads TGTGCCAGCAGCTTATCCTCAGGCATACCCCTCCACTACAATGAGCAGTTCTTC.